This TCR beta chain came from a study of T cells in women clearing cervical HPV infection. About the study: Blood came at first lesion visit for cases, post-clearance for controls.

Whole-study findings and limits: Repertoire richness, not evenness, was significantly elevated in CIN3+ cases versus controls. T-cell numbers per sample were unknown and may explain richness differences.

V gave up 6 bases and J gave up 3 bases, with 6 bases separating them. Germline V gives CDR1 MNHEY, CDR2 SVGEGT. The CDR3 spans 12 residues. Concerning this clone itself: The antigen remains undetermined. The read halts 3 residues ahead of the CDR3 end, with the missing end drawn from the germline J gene.

Profiled with immunoSEQ multiplex PCR; TCRdb holds only in-frame clones, not every one. The table lists 40,000 or so clones. Sequencing was performed on blood buffy coat. The genes are TRBV6-2 or TRBV6-3 and TRBJ2-1, with D uncertain. The source of this sequence is a woman between 18 and 75 years old with a cervical HPV16 infection that either progressed to CIN3+ or cleared (not recorded which). CDR3: CASSPRYNEQFF. CDR3 DNA, as far as it was read: TGTGCCAGCAGCCCCCGCTACAATGAG.